The T cell receptor (beta chain) described here comes from a study of graft-versus-host responses after intestinal transplantation. Across the study: Multivisceral, liver-intestinal, or isolated intestinal transplants were performed in recipients. Overall study findings and caveats: Subjects displaying graft-donor T cell macrochimerism possessed elevated graft-versus-host to host-versus-graft clonal ratios inside allografts.

The germline V gene encodes CDR1 SGDLS and CDR2 YYNGEE. The trim removed 4 bases at V and 5 bases at J, leaving 8 bases unmatched. This CDR3 is 15 amino acids long. To note about this clone: Its antigen is unidentified.

Here immunoSEQ multiplex PCR was the method, and the copy in TCRdb shows in-frame clones only, minus some. Of 100,000 to 120,000 clones listed, 85% to 95% are singletons. The chain has TRBV9 and TRBJ2-7, with 11 bases matching TRBD1. This sequence was found in a human donor who received an intestinal transplant. The sequencing used unstimulated CD8+ T cells sorted from spleen or lymph node cells, collected before intestinal transplant. The DNA for the CDR3 is TGTGCCAGCAGCCCTCTCGGACAGGGGGCCCACGAGCAGTACTTC. It yields the protein CASSPLGQGAHEQYF.